This note documents a single T cell receptor beta chain sequence. The target antigen is unknown. The source of the sample is a study of cytomegalovirus exposure and HLA in healthy donors. Study details: An earlier analysis found around 100 million unique TCR beta sequences from 200 million or so T cells. Study-wide results and limits: A link between a missense DCLRE1C variant and TCR beta V- and J-gene trimming emerged from a later analysis. Near-uniform donor sequencing depth was presumed by presence/absence analyses.

The PCR ran on 60 Vbeta and 13 Jbeta primers. Only in-frame clones appear in the TCRdb table, and some are missing; sequencing was by immunoSEQ multiplex PCR. Among roughly 160,000 clones, 70% to 80% were seen once, and the ten largest hold approximately 1.4%. J was trimmed by 4 bases and V by 9 bases; bases with no gene match: 12. The CDR3 is 15 amino acids. CDR1 and CDR2 (germline): MNHNS, SASEGT. This TCR was recovered from a man aged 55-75 years in good health and CMV-seronegative. V is TRBV6-1 and J is TRBJ1-5; 7 bases are shared with TRBD1. Specimen: PBMCs. In DNA form, the CDR3 reads TGTGCCAGTACCCCTCAGGGGGTGGCGAATCAGCCCCAGCATTTT. Amino acid sequence: CASTPQGVANQPQHF.